The subject of this entry is one T cell receptor (beta chain). Its cognate antigen is unknown. TCRdb's copy holds only in-frame clones and misses some; the assay was immunoSEQ multiplex PCR. The sample lists around 80,000 clones; almost 97% were seen once. The ends were cut back, 2 bases at V and 2 bases at J, with 7 bases in the middle. In germline, CDR1 is GTSNPN, CDR2 SVGIG (reference sequence). The CDR3 extends over 12 amino acids. The sample's time point: recipient sample about 28 days before transplant, after cytoreduction. Recipient blood drawn about 28 days pretransplant and days 30, 100, 180 after. These data belong to a study of T cell clonotyping in hematopoietic cell transplantation. Study-wide results and caveats: At the given depth, recipient repertoires were over 95% de novo clonotypes. Pathologically expanded recipient clonotypes increased progressively from day 30 to day 180 as diversity fell.

V is TRBV30 and J is TRBJ2-7; D gene ambiguous. This sequence originates from a woman aged 45-60 years with acute myeloid leukemia. Some clones in this sample may be carry-over from other donors' samples. The sequencing here drew on peripheral blood mononuclear cells, taken before stem cell transplant. DNA of the CDR3: TGTGCCTGGAGTCAGATTCCCTACGAGCAGTACTTC. Translated: CAWSQIPYEQYF. Based on the CDR3 plus reference TRBV30 and TRBJ2-7, the full variable domain is SQTIHQWPATLVQPVGSPLSLECTVEGTSNPNLYWYRQAAGRGLQLLFYSVGIGQISSEVPQNLSASRPQDRQFILSSKKLLLSDSGFYLCAWSQIPYEQYFGPGTRLTVT.